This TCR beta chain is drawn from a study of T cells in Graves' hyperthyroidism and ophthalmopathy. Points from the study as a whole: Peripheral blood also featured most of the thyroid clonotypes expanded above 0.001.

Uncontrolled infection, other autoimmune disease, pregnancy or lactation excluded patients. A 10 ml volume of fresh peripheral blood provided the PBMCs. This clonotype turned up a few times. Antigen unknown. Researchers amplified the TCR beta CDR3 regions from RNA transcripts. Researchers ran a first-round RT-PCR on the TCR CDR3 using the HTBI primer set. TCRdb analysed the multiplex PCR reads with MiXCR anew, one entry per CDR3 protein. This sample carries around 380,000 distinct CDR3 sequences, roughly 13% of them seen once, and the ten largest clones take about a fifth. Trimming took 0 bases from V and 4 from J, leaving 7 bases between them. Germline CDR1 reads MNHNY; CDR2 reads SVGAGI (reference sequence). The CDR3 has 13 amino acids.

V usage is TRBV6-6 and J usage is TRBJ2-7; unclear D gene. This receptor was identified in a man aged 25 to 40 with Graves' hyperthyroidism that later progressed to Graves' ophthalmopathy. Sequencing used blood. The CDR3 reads CASSYSIIYEQYF. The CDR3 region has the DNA TGTGCCAGCAGTTACTCGATTATATACGAGCAGTACTTC.